This T cell receptor beta chain stems from a study of blood T cell repertoires in COVID-19. The protocol was immunoSEQ multiplex PCR, while the TCRdb copy is restricted to in-frame clones and leaves out a portion. This table has under 200,000 clones, about 87% appearing once. Per the germline V gene, CDR1 is SGHRS and CDR2 is YFSETQ. The ends lost 2 bases at V and 8 bases at J; junction bases unmatched: 7. CDR3 length: 14 amino acids. During active infection, Seattle patients enrolled and were then monitored through disease. This TCR derives from a man aged 55-75 years with COVID-19, enrolled during active disease. The chain combines TRBV5-1 with TRBJ1-1, with 9 bases aligning to TRBD1. The material sequenced was peripheral blood. CDR3 coding DNA: TGCGCCAGCAGCTTCGGGACAGGGTCTTCGGAAGCTTTCTTT. It yields the protein CASSFGTGSSEAFF.